These 26 T cell receptor beta chains were sequenced from one sample in a study of T cell responses to AZD1222 COVID-19 vaccine. Profiling relied on immunoSEQ multiplex PCR, and the TCRdb table lists in-frame clones only, not all of them. The profile covers roughly 100,000 clones, with roughly 88% appearing a single time and approximately 27% taken by the ten largest. Here the sequenced sample was peripheral blood, taken on day 0 of AZD1222 vaccination. The receptor set was obtained from an adult in good health.

The CDR3 DNA is TGTGCCAGCAGCACCGACAGGGCAAGCACAGATACGCAGTATTTT. Protein sequence: CASSTDRASTDTQYF. V usage is TRBV5-5 and J usage is TRBJ2-3, with 7 bases matching TRBD1. Germline V gives CDR1 SGHKS, CDR2 YYEKEE (reference sequence). V dropped 4 bases and J dropped 0; count of bases not matched to a gene: 5. The CDR3 covers 15 residues.

This clone was seen only once. The chain combines TRBV7-2 with TRBJ1-2; unclear D gene. The CDR3 is 14 residues long. Trimming took off 3 bases at V and 0 bases at J, with 8 bases between the two ends. Germline assignment: CDR1 SGHTA and CDR2 FQGNSA. Here the CDR3 reads CASSFTGTNYGYTF. DNA of the CDR3: TGTGCCAGCAGCTTCACGGGGACTAACTATGGCTACACCTTC.

V gene TRBV7-8 combines with J gene TRBJ2-2; possibly TRBD1 or TRBD2 for D (5 bases each). Germline CDR1 and CDR2: SGHVS and FQNEAQ. CDR3 length: 16 amino acids. V dropped 3 bases and J dropped 3 bases, with 14 bases sitting between them. The CDR3 DNA reads as TGTGCCAGCAGCTTTACAGGAGGCCAATACACCGGGGAGCTGTTTTTT. This translates into CASSFTGGQYTGELFF.

V usage is TRBV19 and J usage is TRBJ2-3, with 10 bases identical to TRBD2. The V gene end was trimmed by 8 bases and the J gene end by 2 bases; junction bases not matched to a gene: 7. This CDR3 is 15 amino acids long. Germline loops: CDR1 LNHDA, CDR2 SQIVND (reference sequence). As DNA, the CDR3 is TGTGCCAGTGTACCCGGGACTAGCGACACAGATACGCAGTATTTT. It is translated as CASVPGTSDTDTQYF. The entire variable domain, with the rest obtained from reference TRBV19 and TRBJ2-3, is as follows: DGGITQSPKYLFRKEGQNVTLSCEQNLNHDAMYWYRQDPGQGLRLIYYSQIVNDFQKGDIAEGYSVSREKKESFPLTVTSAQKNPTAFYLCASVPGTSDTDTQYFGPGTRLTVL.

This clone was detected only a few times. V gene TRBV27 combines with J gene TRBJ1-5; D gene unclear. CDR1 MNHEY and CDR2 SMNVEV come from the germline V gene (reference sequence). The CDR3 sequence is 15 residues long. V dropped 9 bases and J dropped 0 bases, with 15 bases sitting between them. This chain's CDR3 is CASKMGSYSNQPQHF. As DNA, the CDR3 is TGTGCCAGTAAAATGGGATCCTATAGCAATCAGCCCCAGCATTTT.

The chain carries TRBV6-5 and TRBJ2-7; D not certain. The germline gives CDR1 MNHEY, CDR2 SVGAGI. The CDR3 covers 16 residues. V gave up 0 bases and J gave up 4 bases, with 16 bases separating them. The DNA of the CDR3 is TGTGCCAGCAGTTACTCCACCACTGGACGGGTGTACGAGCAGTACTTC. Translation: CASSYSTTGRVYEQYF.

CDR3 bases: TGTGCCTGGAGCCTACAGGGGTCGAGACAGCCCCAGCATTTT. This translates into CAWSLQGSRQPQHF. The chain recombines TRBV30 with TRBJ1-5; 7 bases match TRBD1. Germline loops: CDR1 GTSNPN, CDR2 SVGIG (reference sequence). The CDR3 has 14 amino acids. V gave up 3 bases and J gave up 7 bases; unmatched junction bases: 9. Variable domain in full (rest from reference TRBV30 and TRBJ1-5): SQTIHQWPATLVQPVGSPLSLECTVEGTSNPNLYWYRQAAGRGLQLLFYSVGIGQISSEVPQNLSASRPQDRQFILSSKKLLLSDSGFYLCAWSLQGSRQPQHFGDGTRLSIL.

The V and J genes are TRBV2 and TRBJ1-6, with 7 bases aligning to TRBD1. The CDR3 contains 13 residues. Unmatched junction bases numbered 6, after V lost 11 bases and J lost 5 bases. From germline, CDR1 is SNHLY and CDR2 FYNNEI. As DNA, the CDR3 is TGTGCCGGGGGGACAGACGATAATTCACCCCTCCACTTT. Protein sequence: CAGGTDDNSPLHF.

The V and J genes are TRBV19 and TRBJ1-2; D unclear. In germline, CDR1 is LNHDA, CDR2 SQIVND (reference sequence). V lost 4 bases, J lost 7 bases, and 19 bases lay in between. The CDR3 is 15 residues long. CDR3 nucleotide sequence: TGTGCCAGTAGTAGACGGGCCGCGGGGTTGAGTGGCTACACCTTC. Translated, it gives CASSRRAAGLSGYTF. Combining the CDR3 with reference TRBV19 and TRBJ1-2 gives the whole variable domain DGGITQSPKYLFRKEGQNVTLSCEQNLNHDAMYWYRQDPGQGLRLIYYSQIVNDFQKGDIAEGYSVSREKKESFPLTVTSAQKNPTAFYLCASSRRAAGLSGYTFGSGTRLTVV.

This chain connects TRBV28 to TRBJ1-5; D call uncertain. This CDR3 has 15 residues. Germline lookup yields CDR1 MDHEN and CDR2 SYDVKM. V dropped 2 bases and J dropped 2 bases, with 10 bases sitting between them. The CDR3 is CASSLQVLGNQPQHF. In DNA form, the CDR3 reads TGTGCCAGCAGTTTACAGGTTTTGGGCAATCAGCCCCAGCATTTT.

The rearrangement links TRBV7-2 to TRBJ1-1; D unclear. In germline, CDR1 is SGHTA, CDR2 FQGNSA. Trimming stripped 2 bases from V and 0 bases from J, with 7 bases between. The CDR3 totals 14 residues. CDR3 in amino acids: CASSLQAMNTEAFF. CDR3 DNA: TGTGCCAGCAGCTTACAAGCAATGAACACTGAAGCTTTCTTT.

V is TRBV28 and J is TRBJ1-2; D possibly corresponds to TRBD1 (6 bases). Germline V gene lookup returns CDR1 MDHEN and CDR2 SYDVKM. The ends were cut back, 2 bases at V and 8 bases at J, with 15 bases in the middle. The CDR3 length is 14 residues. The CDR3 spells CASSLELKGGGYTF. CDR3 coding DNA: TGTGCCAGCAGTTTAGAATTGAAGGGGGGAGGCTACACCTTC.

The J gene is TRBJ2-7, the V gene TRBV4-1, with TRBD1 identical over 7 bases. Germline CDR1 and CDR2: MGHRA and YSYEKL. The CDR3 consists of 15 residues. With 1 base clipped from V and 5 bases from J, the junction kept 8 bases outside the gene matches. The CDR3 DNA reads as TGCGCCAGCAGCCAAGCCCAGGGGGTTATGAACGAGCAGTACTTC. Translated: CASSQAQGVMNEQYF.

The genes are TRBV13 and TRBJ2-1, with D possibly matching TRBD1 (5 bases). Per the germline V gene, CDR1 is PRHDT and CDR2 is FYEKMQ (reference sequence). Trimming shortened V by 4 bases and J by 1 base, and 8 bases separated the two germline ends. The CDR3 length is 14 residues. The CDR3 spells CASSSDSSYNEQFF. The CDR3 DNA sequence: TGTGCCAGCAGCTCCGACAGTTCCTACAATGAGCAGTTCTTC.

The chain couples TRBV5-4 to TRBJ1-4; D may be TRBD1 (6 bases). Germline-derived CDR1 and CDR2 are SGHNT and YYREEE (reference sequence). This CDR3 comprises 17 residues. V dropped 3 bases and J dropped 10 bases, with 25 bases sitting between them. The CDR3 DNA is TGTGCCAGCAGCTCACCCGCCGGGACACCGGAGGAAGGAAAACTGTTTTTT. Translating gives CASSSPAGTPEEGKLFF.

The chain employs TRBV6-5 and TRBJ1-2; unclear D gene. This CDR3 is 14 amino acids long. The V gene's germline CDR1 is MNHEY and CDR2 SVGAGI. V was clipped by 6 bases and J by 2 bases, with 13 bases between them. The CDR3 nucleotides read TGTGCCAGCAGCCTCCGGGGTCTAAACTATGGCTACACCTTC. Its protein is CASSLRGLNYGYTF.

The J gene is TRBJ1-6, the V gene TRBV27, with TRBD1 as a possible D gene (5 bases). This CDR3 comprises 17 residues. With 6 bases removed from V and 7 bases from J, the gap between germline ends came to 22 bases. In germline, CDR1 is MNHEY, CDR2 SMNVEV (reference sequence). This chain's CDR3 is CASRLLGPTNRNSPLHF. CDR3 sequence (DNA): TGTGCCAGCAGGCTACTGGGACCCACGAATCGGAATTCACCCCTCCACTTT.

The chain has TRBV9 and TRBJ2-5; D not resolved. V lost 4 bases, J lost 1 base, and 8 bases lay in between. Germline V gives CDR1 SGDLS, CDR2 YYNGEE. CDR3 length: 13 residues. The CDR3 region has the DNA TGTGCCAGCAGCCCAAACCCCCAAGAGACCCAGTACTTC. It codes for CASSPNPQETQYF.

The genes are TRBV6-5 and TRBJ2-5, with 7 bases identical to TRBD1. This CDR3 contains 14 residues. Germline CDR1 is MNHEY and CDR2 is SVGAGI. V lost 4 bases to trimming and J lost 3 bases; unmatched junction nucleotides: 5. The CDR3 loop reads CASSSDRAEETQYF. DNA for the CDR3: TGTGCCAGCAGTTCCGACAGGGCAGAAGAGACCCAGTACTTC.

This sequence joins TRBV19 and TRBJ2-5; maybe TRBD1 (6 bases). V was pared by 4 bases and J by 5 bases, with 20 bases between. From germline, CDR1 is LNHDA and CDR2 SQIVND (reference sequence). The CDR3 sequence is 16 residues long. CDR3 sequence: CASSRLTGTTGETQYF. CDR3 nucleotides: TGTGCCAGTAGTAGACTTACAGGGACCACTGGGGAGACCCAGTACTTC.

The chain has TRBV5-1 and TRBJ1-1; possibly TRBD1 for D (6 bases). Germline-derived CDR1 and CDR2 are SGHRS and YFSETQ. CDR3 length equals 16 residues. V was cut by 5 bases and J by 4 bases, with 21 bases left in between. The CDR3 bases are TGCGCCAGCAGAGGGACATTAGGGGGATCGGCCACTGAAGCTTTCTTT. It specifies CASRGTLGGSATEAFF.

The V and J genes are TRBV14 and TRBJ2-2, with TRBD1 matching over 8 bases. Germline V lookup: CDR1 SGHDN, CDR2 FVKESK. This CDR3 comprises 15 residues. Germline trimming cut 1 base from V and 4 bases from J; bases unmatched to any gene: 2. This CDR3 is CASSQAGGITGELFF. The CDR3 nucleotides read TGTGCCAGCAGCCAAGCAGGGGGCATCACCGGGGAGCTGTTTTTT.

The count of this clone is one. This chain uses TRBV6-4 with TRBJ2-3; D might be TRBD2 (6 bases). The CDR3 spans 14 residues. Germline lookup yields CDR1 MRHNA and CDR2 SNTAGT. With 6 bases removed from V and 3 bases from J, the gap between germline ends came to 13 bases. The CDR3 DNA is TGTGCCAGCAGAATTGAGGCGGGAACAGATACGCAGTATTTT. Its protein product is CASRIEAGTDTQYF.

The chain links TRBV4-2 to TRBJ2-5; D gene ambiguous. In germline, CDR1 is LGHNA, CDR2 YNFKEQ. CDR3 size: 14 residues. The ends were cut back, 0 bases at V and 5 bases at J, with 10 bases in the middle. In DNA form, the CDR3 reads TGTGCCAGCAGCCAAGACAGATGGCGGGAGACCCAGTACTTC. Protein product: CASSQDRWRETQYF.

CDR3 in DNA: TGTGCCAGCAGCTTGTACAGCGGGCTATATCAAGAGACCCAGTACTTC. Translating it yields CASSLYSGLYQETQYF. The genes are TRBV5-4 and TRBJ2-5, with D tentatively TRBD2 (6 bases). In germline, CDR1 is SGHNT, CDR2 YYREEE (reference sequence). Trimming stripped 1 base from V and 2 bases from J, with 15 bases between. CDR3 length equals 16 residues.

V and J are TRBV10-3 and TRBJ2-6, with 8 bases fitting TRBD1. CDR1 and CDR2 (germline): ENHRY, SYGVKD. The trim removed 1 base at V and 1 base at J, leaving 6 bases unmatched. The length of the CDR3 is 18 residues. CDR3 region: CAISELGRGLSGANVLTF. Here the CDR3 DNA reads TGTGCCATCAGTGAGTTAGGCAGGGGGCTATCTGGGGCCAACGTCCTGACTTTC.